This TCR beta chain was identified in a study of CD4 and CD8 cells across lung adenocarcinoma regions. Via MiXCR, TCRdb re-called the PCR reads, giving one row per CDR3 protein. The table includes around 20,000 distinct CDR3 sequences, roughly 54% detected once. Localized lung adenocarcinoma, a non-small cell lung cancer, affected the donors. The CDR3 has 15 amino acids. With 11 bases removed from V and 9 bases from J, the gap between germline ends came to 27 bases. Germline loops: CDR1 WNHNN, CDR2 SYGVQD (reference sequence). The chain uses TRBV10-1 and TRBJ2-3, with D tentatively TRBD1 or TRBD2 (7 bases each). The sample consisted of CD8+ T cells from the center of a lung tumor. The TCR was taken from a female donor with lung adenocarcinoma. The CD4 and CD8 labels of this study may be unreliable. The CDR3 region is CAGGPGGGDQETQYF. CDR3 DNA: TGCGCCGGGGGTCCAGGGGGGGGGGACCAAGAGACGCAGTATTTT.